The 8 T cell receptor beta chains given below trace back to one sample, sequenced in a study of T cell responses to AZD1222 COVID-19 vaccine (dated by TCRdb to 2020 to 2022). The time point label, as the study defines it: baseline before first vaccination. Library preparation used the immunoSEQ multiplex PCR assay. What TCRdb holds here is the immuneACCESS table cut down to in-frame rearrangements. Part of the clones is not present; checked against another copy, under half of the missing clones reflect an unresolved V gene, and the others are unexplained. Across this sample there are about 130,000 clones, with over 90% seen only once. Of the sample, around 1.6% falls within the top ten clones. Source: peripheral blood, taken on day 0 of AZD1222 vaccination. These receptors were taken from an adult in good health.

This clone was detected only a few times. This chain links TRBV6-6 with TRBJ1-5; D remains unclear. The V gene's germline CDR1 is MNHNY and CDR2 SVGAGI (reference sequence). There are 14 residues in the CDR3. The V end lost 4 bases, the J end lost 3 bases, and 10 bases lay between the germline ends. The CDR3 DNA sequence: TGTGCCAGCAGTTTGAAAGGGTTCAATCAGCCCCAGCATTTT. It specifies CASSLKGFNQPQHF.

This chain connects TRBV2 to TRBJ2-3, with 8 positions matching TRBD1. V shed 4 bases, J shed 4 bases, and the junction held 7 bases outside the gene matches. The germline gives CDR1 SNHLY, CDR2 FYNNEI. The CDR3 extends over 15 amino acids. Here the CDR3 reads CASSALGQGSDTQYF. The CDR3 nucleotides are TGTGCCAGCAGTGCCCTAGGACAGGGATCAGATACGCAGTATTTT.

This rearrangement joins TRBV2 to TRBJ1-2; tentatively, D is TRBD1 (5 bases). The CDR3 consists of 14 residues. The V gene's germline CDR1 is SNHLY and CDR2 FYNNEI. V was pared by 1 base and J by 3 bases, with 9 bases between. In DNA, the CDR3 is TGTGCCAGCAGTGAAGTTGTGACAGACTATGGCTACACCTTC. It yields the protein CASSEVVTDYGYTF.

The chain employs TRBV6-4 and TRBJ1-1; D is undetermined. CDR1 is MRHNA, CDR2 SNTAGT, per germline. V lost 0 bases and J lost 4, with 9 bases in between. The CDR3 sequence is 14 residues long. The CDR3 sequence is CASSDSRRPTEAFF. CDR3 in DNA: TGTGCCAGCAGTGACTCCCGACGGCCCACTGAAGCTTTCTTT.

The chain carries TRBV5-1 and TRBJ2-7, with 9 bases identical to TRBD2. After removal of 0 bases from V and 4 bases from J, the junction contained 11 bases not matched to a gene. The germline V gene has CDR1 SGHRS and CDR2 YFSETQ. This CDR3 has 17 amino acids. The CDR3 nucleotides are TGCGCCAGCAGCTTGGAACTTAGCGGGAGCAGTAGGTACGAGCAGTACTTC. Encoded protein: CASSLELSGSSRYEQYF.

V is TRBV6-4 and J is TRBJ1-3; D not resolved. CDR3 length: 15 amino acids. Per germline, CDR1 MRHNA and CDR2 SNTAGT. V lost 4 bases to trimming and J lost 0 bases, with 10 bases between them. The CDR3 DNA sequence: TGTGCCAGCAGTGTTCGGGCCGCCTCTGGAAACACCATATATTTT. Translation gives CASSVRAASGNTIYF.

The chain couples TRBV6-5 to TRBJ1-1; D may be TRBD1 (6 bases). CDR3 length equals 15 residues. Deletions cut 4 bases from V and 3 bases from J, with 15 bases between. Germline loops: CDR1 MNHEY, CDR2 SVGAGI. For the CDR3, the DNA is TGTGCCAGCAGTTTTTCCGGGACAACTCACACTGAAGCTTTCTTT. Amino acids: CASSFSGTTHTEAFF.

This sequence joins TRBV6-5 and TRBJ2-6; no firm D call. Germline V gives CDR1 MNHEY, CDR2 SVGAGI. The CDR3 has 16 residues. V was shortened by 3 bases and J by 0 bases, with 9 bases between the two germline ends. CDR3 amino acids: CASSYQVLSGANVLTF. CDR3 coding DNA: TGTGCCAGCAGTTATCAGGTGCTCTCTGGGGCCAACGTCCTGACTTTC.